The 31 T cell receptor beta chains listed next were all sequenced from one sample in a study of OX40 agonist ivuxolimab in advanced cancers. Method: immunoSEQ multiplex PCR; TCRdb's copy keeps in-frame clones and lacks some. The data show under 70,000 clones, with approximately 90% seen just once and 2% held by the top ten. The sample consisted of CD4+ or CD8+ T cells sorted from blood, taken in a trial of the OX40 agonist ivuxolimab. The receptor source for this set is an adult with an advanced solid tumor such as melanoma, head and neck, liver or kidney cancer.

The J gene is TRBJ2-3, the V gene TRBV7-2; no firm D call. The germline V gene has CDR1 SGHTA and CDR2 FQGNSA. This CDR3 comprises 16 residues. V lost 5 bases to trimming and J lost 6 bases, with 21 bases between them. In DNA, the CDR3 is TGTGCCAGCAGCCAAGGCCTGGCCGGGTCATCTGATACGCAGTATTTT. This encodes CASSQGLAGSSDTQYF. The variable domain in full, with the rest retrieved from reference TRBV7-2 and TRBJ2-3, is GAGVSQSPSNKVTEKGKDVELRCDPISGHTALYWYRQSLGQGLEFLIYFQGNSAPDKSGLPSDRFSAERTGGSVSTLTIQRTQQEDSAVYLCASSQGLAGSSDTQYFGPGTRLTVL.

The CDR3 DNA reads TGTGCCACCAGCAGAGGCCGGGACAGGGGGGGCAATCAGCCCCAGCATTTT. Encoded protein: CATSRGRDRGGNQPQHF. J is TRBJ1-5 and V is TRBV15; 11 bases agree with TRBD1. V lost 1 base, J lost 2 bases, and 4 bases stayed unmatched. The CDR3 runs to 17 residues. Germline V CDR1 and CDR2: LNHNV, YYDKDF (reference sequence).

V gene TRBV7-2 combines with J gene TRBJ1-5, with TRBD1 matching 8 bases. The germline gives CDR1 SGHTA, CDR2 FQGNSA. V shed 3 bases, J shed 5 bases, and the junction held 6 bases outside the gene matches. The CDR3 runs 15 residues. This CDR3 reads CASSLKGTGHQPQHF. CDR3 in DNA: TGTGCCAGCAGCTTGAAGGGGACAGGTCATCAGCCCCAGCATTTT.

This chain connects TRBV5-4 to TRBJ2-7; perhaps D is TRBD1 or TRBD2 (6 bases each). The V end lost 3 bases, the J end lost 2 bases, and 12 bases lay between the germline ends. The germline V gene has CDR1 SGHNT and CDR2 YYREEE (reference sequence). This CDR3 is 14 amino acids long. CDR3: CASSSGGTPYEQYF. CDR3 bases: TGTGCCAGCAGCTCCGGGGGCACACCCTACGAGCAGTACTTC.

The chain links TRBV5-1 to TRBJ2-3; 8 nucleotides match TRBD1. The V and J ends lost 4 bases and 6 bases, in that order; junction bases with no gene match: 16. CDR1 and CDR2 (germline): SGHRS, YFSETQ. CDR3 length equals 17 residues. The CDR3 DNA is TGCGCCAGCAGCACCGCCACCACAGGGGGACTCACGGATACGCAGTATTTT. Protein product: CASSTATTGGLTDTQYF.

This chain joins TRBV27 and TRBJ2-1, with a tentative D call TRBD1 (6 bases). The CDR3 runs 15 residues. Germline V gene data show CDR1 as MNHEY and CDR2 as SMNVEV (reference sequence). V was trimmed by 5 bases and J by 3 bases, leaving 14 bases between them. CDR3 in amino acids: CASSQGIGLYNEQFF. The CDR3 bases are TGTGCCAGCAGTCAGGGGATCGGACTCTACAATGAGCAGTTCTTC.

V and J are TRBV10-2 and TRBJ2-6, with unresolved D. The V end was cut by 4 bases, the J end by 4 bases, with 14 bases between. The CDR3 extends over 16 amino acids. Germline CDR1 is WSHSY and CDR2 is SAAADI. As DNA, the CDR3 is TGCGCCAGCAGTGGGGCGGTGAGATCGGGGGCCAACGTCCTGACTTTC. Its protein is CASSGAVRSGANVLTF.

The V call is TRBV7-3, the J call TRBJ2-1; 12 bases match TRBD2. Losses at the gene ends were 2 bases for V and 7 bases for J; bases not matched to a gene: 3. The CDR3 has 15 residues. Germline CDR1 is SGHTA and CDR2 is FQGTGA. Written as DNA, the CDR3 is TGTGCCAGCAGCTTATCTAGCGGGAGGGCAAATGAGCAGTTCTTC. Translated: CASSLSSGRANEQFF.

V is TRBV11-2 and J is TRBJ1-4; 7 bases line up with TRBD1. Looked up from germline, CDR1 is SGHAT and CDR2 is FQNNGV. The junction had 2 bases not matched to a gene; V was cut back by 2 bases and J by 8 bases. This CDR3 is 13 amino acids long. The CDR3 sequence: CASSLRGREKLFF. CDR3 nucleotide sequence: TGTGCCAGCAGCTTAAGGGGGCGCGAAAAACTGTTTTTT.

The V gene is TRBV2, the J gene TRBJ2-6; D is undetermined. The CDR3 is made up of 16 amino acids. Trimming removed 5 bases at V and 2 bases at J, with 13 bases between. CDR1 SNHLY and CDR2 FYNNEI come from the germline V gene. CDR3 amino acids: CASSTRIRAGANVLTF. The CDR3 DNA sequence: TGTGCCAGCAGTACGAGGATTAGAGCTGGGGCCAACGTCCTGACTTTC. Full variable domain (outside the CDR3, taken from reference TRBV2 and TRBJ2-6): EPEVTQTPSHQVTQMGQEVILRCVPISNHLYFYWYRQILGQKVEFLVSFYNNEISEKSEIFDDQFSVERPDGSNFTLKIRSTKLEDSAMYFCASSTRIRAGANVLTFGAGSRLTVL.

The CDR3 DNA is TGTGCCAGCAGCTTAGACGGGAGGGGCGGGAACACTGAAGCTTTCTTT. Translating it yields CASSLDGRGGNTEAFF. The chain employs TRBV11-3 and TRBJ1-1, with D perhaps TRBD1 (5 bases). Germline-derived CDR1 and CDR2 are SGHNT and YENEEA. The CDR3 covers 16 residues. The V end lost 0 bases, the J end lost 1 base, and 12 bases lay between the germline ends.

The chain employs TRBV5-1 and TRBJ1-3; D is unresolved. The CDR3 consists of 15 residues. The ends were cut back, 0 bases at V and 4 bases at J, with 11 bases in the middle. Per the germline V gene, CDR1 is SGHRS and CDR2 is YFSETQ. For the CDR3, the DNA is TGCGCCAGCAGCTTGGCCGCAGGAGGGGGAAACACCATATATTTT. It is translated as CASSLAAGGGNTIYF.

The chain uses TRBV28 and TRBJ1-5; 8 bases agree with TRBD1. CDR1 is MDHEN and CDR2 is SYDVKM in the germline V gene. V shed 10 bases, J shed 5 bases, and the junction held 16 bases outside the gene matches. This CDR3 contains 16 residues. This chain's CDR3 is CATQTGGVLIHQPQHF. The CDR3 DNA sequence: TGTGCCACCCAAACAGGGGGGGTTCTCATTCATCAGCCCCAGCATTTT. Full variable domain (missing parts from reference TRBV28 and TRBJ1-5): DVKVTQSSRYLVKRTGEKVFLECVQDMDHENMFWYRQDPGLGLRLIYFSYDVKMKEKGDIPEGYSVSREKKERFSLILESASTNQTSMYLCATQTGGVLIHQPQHFGDGTRLSIL.

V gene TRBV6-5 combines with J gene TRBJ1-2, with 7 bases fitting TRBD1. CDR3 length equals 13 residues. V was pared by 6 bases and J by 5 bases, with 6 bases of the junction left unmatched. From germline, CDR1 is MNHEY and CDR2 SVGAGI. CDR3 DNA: TGTGCCAGCAGCCGGGACAGCTATTATGGCTACACCTTC. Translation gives CASSRDSYYGYTF.

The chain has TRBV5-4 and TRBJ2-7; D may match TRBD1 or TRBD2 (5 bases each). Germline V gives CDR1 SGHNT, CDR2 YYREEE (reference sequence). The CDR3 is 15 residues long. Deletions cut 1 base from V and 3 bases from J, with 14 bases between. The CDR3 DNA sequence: TGTGCCAGCAGCTTGCAATGGGACCCTAACTACGAGCAGTACTTC. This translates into CASSLQWDPNYEQYF. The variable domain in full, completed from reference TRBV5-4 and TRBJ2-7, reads ETGVTQSPTHLIKTRGQQVTLRCSSQSGHNTVSWYQQALGQGPQFIFQYYREEENGRGNFPPRFSGLQFPNYSSELNVNALELDDSALYLCASSLQWDPNYEQYFGPGTRLTVT.

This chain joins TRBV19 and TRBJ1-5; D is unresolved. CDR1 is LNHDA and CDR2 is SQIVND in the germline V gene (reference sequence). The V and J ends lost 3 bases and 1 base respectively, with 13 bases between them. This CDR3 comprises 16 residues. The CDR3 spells CASSIFLGESNQPQHF. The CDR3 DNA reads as TGTGCCAGTAGTATTTTCTTGGGAGAGAGCAATCAGCCCCAGCATTTT. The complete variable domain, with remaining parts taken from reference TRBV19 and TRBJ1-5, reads DGGITQSPKYLFRKEGQNVTLSCEQNLNHDAMYWYRQDPGQGLRLIYYSQIVNDFQKGDIAEGYSVSREKKESFPLTVTSAQKNPTAFYLCASSIFLGESNQPQHFGDGTRLSIL.

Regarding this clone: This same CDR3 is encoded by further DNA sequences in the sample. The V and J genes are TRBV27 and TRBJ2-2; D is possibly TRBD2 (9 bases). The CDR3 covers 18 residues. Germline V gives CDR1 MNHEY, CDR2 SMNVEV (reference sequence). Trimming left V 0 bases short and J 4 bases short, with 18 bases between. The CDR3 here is CASSLSGLAGGGTGELFF. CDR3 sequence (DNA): TGTGCCAGCAGTTTATCGGGACTAGCAGGGGGCGGCACCGGGGAGCTGTTTTTT.

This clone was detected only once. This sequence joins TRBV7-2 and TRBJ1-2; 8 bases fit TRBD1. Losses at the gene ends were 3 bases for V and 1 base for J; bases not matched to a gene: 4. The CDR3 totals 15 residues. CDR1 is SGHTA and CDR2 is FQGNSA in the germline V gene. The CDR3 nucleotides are TGTGCCAGCAGCTTTGGGACAGGCGTTAACTATGGCTACACCTTC. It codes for CASSFGTGVNYGYTF.

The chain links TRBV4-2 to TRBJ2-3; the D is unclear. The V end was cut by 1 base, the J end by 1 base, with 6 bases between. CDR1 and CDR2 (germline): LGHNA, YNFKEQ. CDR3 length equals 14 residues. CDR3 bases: TGTGCCAGCAGCCAAGTCAGTGGCACAGATACGCAGTATTTT. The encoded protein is CASSQVSGTDTQYF.

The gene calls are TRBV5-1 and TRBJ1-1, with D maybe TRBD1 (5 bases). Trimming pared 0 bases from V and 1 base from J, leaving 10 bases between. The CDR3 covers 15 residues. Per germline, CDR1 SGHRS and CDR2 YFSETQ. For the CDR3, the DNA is TGCGCCAGCAGCTTGGTGGCCAGGGCGAACACTGAAGCTTTCTTT. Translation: CASSLVARANTEAFF. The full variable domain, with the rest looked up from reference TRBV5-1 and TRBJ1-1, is KAGVTQTPRYLIKTRGQQVTLSCSPISGHRSVSWYQQTPGQGLQFLFEYFSETQRNKGNFPGRFSGRQFSNSRSEMNVSTLELGDSALYLCASSLVARANTEAFFGQGTRLTVV.

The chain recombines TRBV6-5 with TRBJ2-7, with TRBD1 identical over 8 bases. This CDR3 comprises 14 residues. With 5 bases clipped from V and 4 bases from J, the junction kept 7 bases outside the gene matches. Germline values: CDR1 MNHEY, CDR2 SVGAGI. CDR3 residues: CASSDRDRLYEQYF. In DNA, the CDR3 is TGTGCCAGCAGTGACCGGGACAGGCTTTACGAGCAGTACTTC.

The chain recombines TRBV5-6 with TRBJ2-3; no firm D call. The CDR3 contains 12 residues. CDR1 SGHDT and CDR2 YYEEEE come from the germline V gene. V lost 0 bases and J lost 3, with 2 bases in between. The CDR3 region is CASSLATDTQYF. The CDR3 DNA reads TGTGCCAGCAGCTTGGCGACAGATACGCAGTATTTT. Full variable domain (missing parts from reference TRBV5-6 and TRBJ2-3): DAGVTQSPTHLIKTRGQQVTLRCSPKSGHDTVSWYQQALGQGPQFIFQYYEEEERQRGNFPDRFSGHQFPNYSSELNVNALLLGDSALYLCASSLATDTQYFGPGTRLTVL.

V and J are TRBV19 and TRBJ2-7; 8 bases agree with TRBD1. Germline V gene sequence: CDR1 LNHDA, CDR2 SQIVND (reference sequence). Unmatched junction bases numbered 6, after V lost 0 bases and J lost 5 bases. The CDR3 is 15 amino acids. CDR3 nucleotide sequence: TGTGCCAGTAGTATAGAGCGGACAGGGTCCCACGAGCAGTACTTC. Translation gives CASSIERTGSHEQYF.

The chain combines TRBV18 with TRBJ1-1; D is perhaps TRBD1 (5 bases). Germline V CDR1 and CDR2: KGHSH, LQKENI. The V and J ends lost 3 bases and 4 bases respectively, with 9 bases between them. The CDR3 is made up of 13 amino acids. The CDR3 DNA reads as TGTGCCAGCTCACCGGACCAGGGCACTGAAGCTTTCTTT. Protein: CASSPDQGTEAFF.

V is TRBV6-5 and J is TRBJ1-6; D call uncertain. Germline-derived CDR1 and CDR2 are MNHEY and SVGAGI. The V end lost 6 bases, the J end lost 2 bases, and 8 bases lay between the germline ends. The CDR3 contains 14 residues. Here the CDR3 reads CASREGAYNSPLHF. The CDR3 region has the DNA TGTGCCAGCAGAGAGGGTGCCTATAATTCACCCCTCCACTTT.

The CDR3 bases are TGTGCCAGCGCGAGAGGGGGGGCTCGGTACAATGAGCAGTTCTTC. Translated: CASARGGARYNEQFF. The rearrangement uses TRBV11-2 and TRBJ2-1; a weak D match, TRBD2 (7 bases). With 8 bases removed from V and 4 bases from J, the gap between germline ends came to 18 bases. The CDR3 has 15 amino acids. Germline V gene data show CDR1 as SGHAT and CDR2 as FQNNGV.

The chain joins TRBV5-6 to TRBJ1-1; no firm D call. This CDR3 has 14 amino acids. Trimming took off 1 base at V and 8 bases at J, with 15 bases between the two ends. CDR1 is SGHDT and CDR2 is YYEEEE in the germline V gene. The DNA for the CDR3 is TGTGCCAGCAGCTTGAAGCTACAGTTCTCCGAAGCTTTCTTT. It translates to CASSLKLQFSEAFF.

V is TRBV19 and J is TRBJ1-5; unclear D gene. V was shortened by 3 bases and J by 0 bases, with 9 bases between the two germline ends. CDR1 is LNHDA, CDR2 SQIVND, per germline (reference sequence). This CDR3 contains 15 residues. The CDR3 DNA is TGTGCCAGTAGTATGATTGTTTTTAGCAATCAGCCCCAGCATTTT. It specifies CASSMIVFSNQPQHF.

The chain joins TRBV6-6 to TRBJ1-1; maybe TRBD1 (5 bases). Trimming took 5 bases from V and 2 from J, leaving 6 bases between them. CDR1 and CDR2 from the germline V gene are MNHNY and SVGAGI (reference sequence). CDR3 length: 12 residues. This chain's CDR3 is CASSRTNTEAFF. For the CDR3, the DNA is TGTGCCAGCAGTCGGACAAACACTGAAGCTTTCTTT.

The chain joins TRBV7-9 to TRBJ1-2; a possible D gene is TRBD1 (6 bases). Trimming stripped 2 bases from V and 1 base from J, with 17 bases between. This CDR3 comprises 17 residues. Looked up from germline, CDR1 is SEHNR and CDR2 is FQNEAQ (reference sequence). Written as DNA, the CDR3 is TGTGCCAGCAGCTTAACACCGACGTCAGGGGATAACTATGGCTACACCTTC. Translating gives CASSLTPTSGDNYGYTF. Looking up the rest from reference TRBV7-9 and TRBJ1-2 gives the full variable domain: DTGVSQNPRHKITKRGQNVTFRCDPISEHNRLYWYRQTLGQGPEFLTYFQNEAQLEKSRLLSDRFSAERPKGSFSTLEIQRTEQGDSAMYLCASSLTPTSGDNYGYTFGSGTRLTVV.

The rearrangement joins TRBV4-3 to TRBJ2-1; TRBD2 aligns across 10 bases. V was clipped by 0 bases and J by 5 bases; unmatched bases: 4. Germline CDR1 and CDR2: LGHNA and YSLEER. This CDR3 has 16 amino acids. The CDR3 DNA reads TGCGCCAGCAGCCAAGATCTACTAGCGGGGAACAATGAGCAGTTCTTC. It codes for CASSQDLLAGNNEQFF.